This is a list of T cell receptor beta chains from one sample in a study of blood T cell repertoires in COVID-19. TCRdb's table, derived via immunoSEQ multiplex PCR, lists solely in-frame clones and lacks some. The table includes hundreds of thousands of clones, about nine tenths detected once. The specimen sequenced was peripheral blood. Receptor source: a man in his 60s who had recovered from COVID-19. The CDR3 runs from the conserved cysteine through the conserved F or W. Fields, in order: J gene, clone size, D gene, V gene, CDR3 DNA, CDR3 protein. The D gene is left open where the match is weak. Expanded clones get a size class; other rows say once, few or many, or leave the size out.

j_call: TRBJ1-3; clone_size: .; d_call: TRBD1; v_call: TRBV7-9; cdr3_nt: TGTGCCAGCAGCCGCGGACAGGGGGGAGACACCATATATTTT; cdr3_aa: CASSRGQGGDTIYF
j_call: TRBJ2-7; clone_size: .; d_call: .; v_call: TRBV10-3; cdr3_nt: TGTGCCATCAGGGACAGCTCCTACGAGCAGTACTTC; cdr3_aa: CAIRDSSYEQYF
j_call: TRBJ1-2; clone_size: .; d_call: TRBD1; v_call: TRBV28; cdr3_nt: TGTGCCAGCAGTTCTCCCGGGACAGGGGGTTGGGGCTACACCTTC; cdr3_aa: CASSSPGTGGWGYTF
j_call: TRBJ1-1; clone_size: .; d_call: .; v_call: TRBV2; cdr3_nt: TGTGCCAGCATCTACCATCCAGGGAACACTGAAGCTTTCTTT; cdr3_aa: CASIYHPGNTEAFF
j_call: TRBJ2-3; clone_size: .; d_call: .; v_call: TRBV5-1; cdr3_nt: TGCGCCAGCAGCTTGTTCGGACAGCCAATCGATACGCAGTATTTT; cdr3_aa: CASSLFGQPIDTQYF
j_call: TRBJ1-4; clone_size: once; d_call: .; v_call: TRBV5-8; cdr3_nt: TGTGCCAGCAGATTGCAAGGAGGACAGTCTGCAACTAATGAAAAACTGTTTTTT; cdr3_aa: CASRLQGGQSATNEKLFF
j_call: TRBJ1-5; clone_size: many; d_call: .; v_call: TRBV6-5; cdr3_nt: TGTGCCGCCAACCAGGGTAGGAGCAATCAGCCCCAGCATTTT; cdr3_aa: CAANQGRSNQPQHF
j_call: TRBJ1-5; clone_size: .; d_call: .; v_call: TRBV10-3; cdr3_nt: TGTGCCATCAGCGGCAGGGAGGGACAGCCCCAGCATTTT; cdr3_aa: CAISGREGQPQHF
j_call: TRBJ2-3; clone_size: .; d_call: TRBD2; v_call: TRBV3-1/TRBV3-2; cdr3_nt: TGTGCCAGCAGCAAGCGGGGGCCCAGCACAGATACGCAGTATTTT; cdr3_aa: CASSKRGPSTDTQYF
j_call: TRBJ1-5; clone_size: .; d_call: TRBD1; v_call: TRBV27; cdr3_nt: TGTGCCAGCAGCTGGACAGGGGGACAGCCCCAGCATTTT; cdr3_aa: CASSWTGGQPQHF
j_call: TRBJ1-1; clone_size: .; d_call: TRBD1; v_call: TRBV7-6; cdr3_nt: TGTGCCAGCAGCTTAACGACGGCCTTCCTGGGGACAGCGAACACTGAAGCTTTCTTT; cdr3_aa: CASSLTTAFLGTANTEAFF
j_call: TRBJ1-3; clone_size: .; d_call: .; v_call: TRBV6-6; cdr3_nt: TGTGCCAGCAGTTACAACAGAATAACTGGAAACACCATATATTTT; cdr3_aa: CASSYNRITGNTIYF
j_call: TRBJ1-1; clone_size: .; d_call: .; v_call: TRBV3-1/TRBV3-2; cdr3_nt: TGTGCCAGCAGGTTGCAGGCTGAAGCTTTCTTT; cdr3_aa: CASRLQAEAFF
j_call: TRBJ2-3; clone_size: once; d_call: .; v_call: TRBV6-5; cdr3_nt: TGTGCCAGCAGCCGCGGGCCGAAAGATACGCAGTATTTT; cdr3_aa: CASSRGPKDTQYF
j_call: TRBJ2-3; clone_size: .; d_call: .; v_call: TRBV20-1; cdr3_nt: TGCAGTGCTAGTTTAATAGCGCGAATGGATACGCAGTATTTT; cdr3_aa: CSASLIARMDTQYF
j_call: TRBJ1-5; clone_size: .; d_call: .; v_call: TRBV21-1; cdr3_nt: TGTGCCAGCATCAACCTTCGACAGTCCGAAAACATCAGCAATCAGCCCCAGCATTTT; cdr3_aa: CASINLRQSENISNQPQHF
j_call: TRBJ2-1; clone_size: .; d_call: TRBD1; v_call: TRBV24-1; cdr3_nt: TGTGCCACCAGCTGGGACAGGGACTCCAGTGAGCAGTTCTTC; cdr3_aa: CATSWDRDSSEQFF
j_call: TRBJ1-1; clone_size: once; d_call: TRBD1; v_call: TRBV6-6; cdr3_nt: TGTGCCAGCAGTGACAGGGGCACTGAAGCTTTCTTT; cdr3_aa: CASSDRGTEAFF